This passage covers 32 T cell receptor beta chains from one sample sequenced in a study of shared clonotypes between healthy human individuals. It was CD45RO-negative cells, positively selected for CCR7, that made up naive CD8 cells, with terminally differentiated effector memory CD45RA+ cells excluded. Sequencing used immunoSEQ multiplex PCR; TCRdb keeps in-frame clones, though not all of them. The data contain 2 million or so clones, less than 95% of them singletons. Source material: naive CD8+ T cells sorted from blood. The source is a young man in good health.

The rearrangement uses TRBV9 and TRBJ2-2; TRBD1 is a possible D gene (6 bases). The V end lost 0 bases, the J end lost 4 bases, and 16 bases lay between the germline ends. CDR1 and CDR2 from the germline V gene are SGDLS and YYNGEE. The CDR3 contains 17 residues. CDR3 sequence (DNA): TGTGCCAGCAGCGTAGCGGGGCAGGGGTCCGTCACCGGGGAGCTGTTTTTT. Amino acids: CASSVAGQGSVTGELFF.

V gene TRBV4-1 combines with J gene TRBJ2-1; 10 bases agree with TRBD1. CDR1 and CDR2 from the germline V gene are MGHRA and YSYEKL. Trimming at V came to 3 bases and at J to 5 bases, leaving 7 bases not matched to a gene. The CDR3 has 16 amino acids. The CDR3 nucleotides read TGCGCCAGCAGCCATGGTTCCGGGACAGGGGACAATGAGCAGTTCTTC. It is translated as CASSHGSGTGDNEQFF.

The V gene is TRBV5-6, the J gene TRBJ1-5; D unclear. Trimming removed 2 bases at V and 7 bases at J, with 10 bases between. This CDR3 contains 13 residues. Germline V gene lookup returns CDR1 SGHDT and CDR2 YYEEEE. CDR3 in amino acids: CASSLVRGQPQHF. CDR3 in DNA: TGTGCCAGCAGCTTAGTTCGAGGGCAGCCCCAGCATTTT.

The V and J genes are TRBV11-2 and TRBJ2-2; unclear D gene. This CDR3 region has 14 residues. From germline, CDR1 is SGHAT and CDR2 FQNNGV. V lost 3 bases to trimming and J lost 5 bases, with 10 bases between them. The CDR3 protein is CASSFSMGTGELFF. DNA for the CDR3: TGTGCCAGCAGCTTTAGTATGGGGACCGGGGAGCTGTTTTTT.

V and J are TRBV25-1 and TRBJ2-1; 8 bases align to TRBD2. This CDR3 contains 16 residues. The germline CDR1 and CDR2 sequences are MGHDK and SYGVNS. With 6 bases clipped from V and 0 bases from J, the junction kept 7 bases outside the gene matches. CDR3 in DNA: TGTGCCAGCAGCCGTACGGGAGGGAGCTCCTACAATGAGCAGTTCTTC. Translated, it gives CASSRTGGSSYNEQFF.

Of note for this clone: Other DNA sequences from this sample encode an identical CDR3 as well. The chain couples TRBV4-1 to TRBJ1-2; TRBD1 matches at 8 bases. The CDR3 totals 14 residues. Losses at the gene ends were 1 base for V and 4 bases for J; bases not matched to a gene: 2. The germline V gene has CDR1 MGHRA and CDR2 YSYEKL. CDR3 in DNA: TGCGCCAGCAGCCAAGTGGGGACAGGCTATGGCTACACCTTC. Protein product: CASSQVGTGYGYTF.

The chain has TRBV6-4 and TRBJ1-1; D remains unclear. This CDR3 is 12 amino acids long. Germline V gives CDR1 MRHNA, CDR2 SNTAGT. Trimming stripped 2 bases from V and 1 base from J, with 2 bases between. CDR3 coding DNA: TGTGCCAGCAGTGACCAGAACACTGAAGCTTTCTTT. Residues: CASSDQNTEAFF.

This clone appeared once. The rearrangement links TRBV6-5 to TRBJ2-4, with 7 bases fitting TRBD1. There are 16 residues in the CDR3. Per the germline V gene, CDR1 is MNHEY and CDR2 is SVGAGI. J lost 3 bases, V lost 0 bases, and 5 bases had no gene match. The CDR3 region has the DNA TGTGCCAGCAGTTACTCGAAGGGGGCCTTCAAAAACATTCAGTACTTC. This encodes CASSYSKGAFKNIQYF.

V usage is TRBV5-1 and J usage is TRBJ2-1; 7 nucleotides line up with TRBD1. After removal of 0 bases from V and 1 base from J, the junction contained 1 base not matched to a gene. This CDR3 region has 15 residues. Germline assignment: CDR1 SGHRS and CDR2 YFSETQ. The CDR3 nucleotides read TGCGCCAGCAGCTTGGGGGGACAGTCCTACAATGAGCAGTTCTTC. It yields the protein CASSLGGQSYNEQFF.

The rearrangement joins TRBV6-5 to TRBJ2-7; D is unclear. The CDR3 has 15 residues. The V and J ends lost 2 bases and 5 bases respectively, with 16 bases between them. Germline CDR1 reads MNHEY; CDR2 reads SVGAGI. The CDR3 region is CASSYGVMGSDEQYF. In DNA, the CDR3 is TGTGCCAGCAGTTACGGGGTAATGGGATCGGACGAGCAGTACTTC.

The V gene is TRBV7-3, the J gene TRBJ1-4, with 11 bases identical to TRBD1. Trimming removed 8 bases from V and 4 bases from J; junction bases left unmatched: 12. The CDR3 extends over 17 amino acids. Per the germline V gene, CDR1 is SGHTA and CDR2 is FQGTGA. CDR3 sequence (DNA): TGTGCCAGCCAGCAGGACAGGGGGCCTCGGGGTAATGAAAAACTGTTTTTT. It is translated as CASQQDRGPRGNEKLFF.

V usage is TRBV27 and J usage is TRBJ1-2; unclear D gene. CDR1 is MNHEY and CDR2 is SMNVEV in the germline V gene (reference sequence). The CDR3 runs 14 residues. The germline V and J ends were trimmed by 6 bases and 2 bases, with 13 bases remaining between them. Here the CDR3 DNA reads TGTGCCAGCAGCCCGGTGGGAGTAAACTATGGCTACACCTTC. Amino acids: CASSPVGVNYGYTF.

This clone has only one observation. V usage is TRBV9 and J usage is TRBJ2-7; 7 bases fit TRBD1. The germline gives CDR1 SGDLS, CDR2 YYNGEE. After removal of 0 bases from V and 7 bases from J, the junction contained 7 bases not matched to a gene. The CDR3 contains 14 residues. DNA for the CDR3: TGTGCCAGCAGCGTAGGTGACAGGGTGGGGGAGCAGTACTTC. It is translated as CASSVGDRVGEQYF. Based on the CDR3 plus reference TRBV9 and TRBJ2-7, the full variable domain is DSGVTQTPKHLITATGQRVTLRCSPRSGDLSVYWYQQSLDQGLQFLIQYYNGEERAKGNILERFSAQQFPDLHSELNLSSLELGDSALYFCASSVGDRVGEQYFGPGTRLTVT.

The chain is built from TRBV12-5 and TRBJ2-1, with 11 bases aligning to TRBD1. V lost 5 bases and J lost 6; bases outside the gene matches: 3. CDR1 is LGHNT, CDR2 FRNRAP, per germline. This CDR3 contains 14 residues. CDR3 loop: CASGPGQGVNEQFF. In nucleotides, the CDR3 is TGTGCTAGTGGTCCGGGACAGGGGGTCAATGAGCAGTTCTTC.

The CDR3 nucleotides are TGTGCCAGCAGACCGACGTTACCCCATGAGCAGTTCTTC. Translated, it gives CASRPTLPHEQFF. This sequence joins TRBV27 and TRBJ2-1; D call uncertain. Trimming stripped 6 bases from V and 8 bases from J, with 14 bases between. Germline lookup yields CDR1 MNHEY and CDR2 SMNVEV (reference sequence). The CDR3 consists of 13 residues.

The CDR3 DNA is TGTGCCAGCAGCCAGGGACAGTTCACCGGGGAGCTGTTTTTT. This codes for CASSQGQFTGELFF. This rearrangement joins TRBV9 to TRBJ2-2, with TRBD1 identical over 7 bases. CDR1 SGDLS and CDR2 YYNGEE come from the germline V gene. The V and J ends lost 4 bases and 4 bases, in that order; junction bases with no gene match: 4. The CDR3 totals 14 residues.

The CDR3 loop is CASSLGPWSEAFF. The CDR3 DNA follows: TGTGCCAGCAGTCTGGGTCCCTGGTCTGAAGCTTTCTTT. The chain has TRBV27 and TRBJ1-1; D call uncertain. Germline V lookup: CDR1 MNHEY, CDR2 SMNVEV (reference sequence). CDR3 size: 13 residues. V shed 5 bases and J shed 6 bases, with 13 bases lying between them.

A note on this clone: The same CDR3 can be traced to other DNA sequences in this sample. This chain connects TRBV6-5 to TRBJ1-2; D call uncertain. The CDR3 is 13 residues long. V lost 2 bases and J 2 bases, leaving 6 bases between the germline ends. The germline V gene encodes CDR1 MNHEY and CDR2 SVGAGI. CDR3 DNA sequence: TGTGCCAGCAGTTACGGAGGGAACTATGGCTACACCTTC. Its translation: CASSYGGNYGYTF.

The chain is built from TRBV2 and TRBJ2-1; 9 bases line up with TRBD2. The V gene end was trimmed by 3 bases and the J gene end by 8 bases; junction bases not matched to a gene: 11. From germline, CDR1 is SNHLY and CDR2 FYNNEI. The CDR3 is 16 amino acids. The CDR3 coding sequence is TGTGCCAGCAGTGATTTGGGGGCGGGAGGGGTCTATGAGCAGTTCTTC. It yields the protein CASSDLGAGGVYEQFF.

The chain has TRBV25-1 and TRBJ2-7; TRBD1 might be the D (6 bases). This CDR3 has 13 amino acids. The germline gives CDR1 MGHDK, CDR2 SYGVNS. Trimming shortened V by 6 bases and J by 2 bases, and 11 bases separated the two germline ends. CDR3 DNA sequence: TGTGCCAGCAGCCAGGACAGTCCCTACGAGCAGTACTTC. Encoded protein: CASSQDSPYEQYF.

The V gene is TRBV30, the J gene TRBJ1-4, with D unclear. Germline assignment: CDR1 GTSNPN and CDR2 SVGIG (reference sequence). CDR3 size: 16 residues. V was trimmed by 0 bases and J by 0 bases, leaving 11 bases between them. The CDR3 region has the DNA TGTGCCTGGAGTGTAGGACTGGAAGCAACTAATGAAAAACTGTTTTTT. It specifies CAWSVGLEATNEKLFF.

The rearrangement joins TRBV9 to TRBJ1-3, with D unclear. Germline CDR1 reads SGDLS; CDR2 reads YYNGEE. The CDR3 is 15 residues long. The germline V and J ends were trimmed by 0 bases and 4 bases, with 11 bases remaining between them. The CDR3 nucleotides are TGTGCCAGCAGCGTAGACGGGGTGTACGGAAACACCATATATTTT. Translation: CASSVDGVYGNTIYF.

The V and J genes are TRBV19 and TRBJ2-7; no clear D gene. V was trimmed by 0 bases and J by 5 bases, leaving 11 bases between them. CDR1 and CDR2 (germline): LNHDA, SQIVND (reference sequence). There are 14 residues in the CDR3. The CDR3 here is CASSIDGESDEQYF. The DNA of the CDR3 is TGTGCCAGTAGTATAGATGGGGAATCGGACGAGCAGTACTTC.

The chain uses TRBV5-6 and TRBJ2-2; no reliable D call. Trimming left V 4 bases short and J 4 bases short, with 20 bases between. CDR1 is SGHDT, CDR2 YYEEEE, per germline. The CDR3 is 17 amino acids. Here the CDR3 reads CASSPGGWAGFTGELFF. The CDR3 DNA reads as TGTGCCAGCAGCCCTGGTGGTTGGGCAGGATTCACCGGGGAGCTGTTTTTT.

The V call is TRBV14, the J call TRBJ2-3; D unresolved. This CDR3 contains 12 residues. Trimming cost V 8 bases and J 2 bases, with 8 bases left between them. Germline V CDR1 and CDR2: SGHDN, FVKESK. CDR3: CASALLTDTQYF. In DNA, the CDR3 is TGTGCCAGCGCCCTTCTCACAGATACGCAGTATTTT.

In regard to this clone: This specimen includes other DNA sequences encoding the same CDR3. The genes are TRBV27 and TRBJ2-1, with 11 bases identical to TRBD1. J gave up 3 bases and V 6 bases, and 4 bases lay outside the gene matches. Germline-derived CDR1 and CDR2 are MNHEY and SMNVEV (reference sequence). This CDR3 contains 15 residues. Here the CDR3 reads CASSPGTGGYNEQFF. For the CDR3, the DNA is TGTGCCAGCAGCCCTGGGACAGGGGGCTACAATGAGCAGTTCTTC.

The chain links TRBV7-9 to TRBJ1-1, with D perhaps TRBD1 (5 bases). The CDR3 length is 15 residues. Germline assignment: CDR1 SEHNR and CDR2 FQNEAQ (reference sequence). V shed 5 bases and J shed 3 bases, with 16 bases lying between them. CDR3 sequence (DNA): TGTGCCAGCAGCCCGTGGGGGTATGGATACACTGAAGCTTTCTTT. Translating gives CASSPWGYGYTEAFF.

DNA for the CDR3: TGTGCCAGTAGTATTAACTATCAGCCCCAGCATTTT. This translates into CASSINYQPQHF. The V call is TRBV19, the J call TRBJ1-5; the D is unclear. Per germline, CDR1 LNHDA and CDR2 SQIVND (reference sequence). This CDR3 is 12 amino acids long. V dropped 3 bases and J dropped 5 bases, with 5 bases sitting between them.

The chain employs TRBV19 and TRBJ1-2, with 7 positions matching TRBD1. Trimming took 5 bases from V and 0 from J; bases not matched to a gene: 6. The germline CDR1 and CDR2 sequences are LNHDA and SQIVND (reference sequence). The CDR3 runs to 15 residues. Here the CDR3 DNA reads TGTGCCAGTAGTGGAACCACAGGGGCTAACTATGGCTACACCTTC. This sequence encodes CASSGTTGANYGYTF.

The chain carries TRBV7-8 and TRBJ2-7; possibly TRBD1 or TRBD2 for D (5 bases each). Per the germline V gene, CDR1 is SGHVS and CDR2 is FQNEAQ. This CDR3 spans 17 amino acids. Trimming pared 4 bases from V and 4 bases from J, leaving 23 bases between. The CDR3 is CASSSLTANEGFYEQYF. For the CDR3, the DNA is TGTGCCAGCAGCTCCCTGACAGCGAACGAGGGATTTTACGAGCAGTACTTC.

The chain carries TRBV6-5 and TRBJ2-5; TRBD1 or TRBD2 may be the D gene (6 bases each). This CDR3 contains 14 residues. Per germline, CDR1 MNHEY and CDR2 SVGAGI. Trimming left V 3 bases short and J 5 bases short, with 13 bases between. Here the CDR3 reads CASSYEGGPETQYF. The CDR3 DNA sequence: TGTGCCAGCAGTTATGAGGGGGGCCCTGAGACCCAGTACTTC.

Worth noting for this clone: Distinct nucleotide sequences in the sample also encode this CDR3. The CDR3 loop reads CASSQEQNSPLHF. CDR3 nucleotides: TGCGCCAGCAGCCAGGAACAGAATTCACCCCTCCACTTT. V gene TRBV4-1 combines with J gene TRBJ1-6, with D unclear. Per the germline V gene, CDR1 is MGHRA and CDR2 is YSYEKL. The CDR3 contains 13 residues. V shed 3 bases and J shed 7 bases, with 7 bases lying between them.